This T cell receptor beta chain was captured in a study of shared clonotypes between healthy human individuals. Looking at the study overall: Per-donor plates numbered three CD4 naive, three CD4 memory, two CD8 naive and one CD8 memory.

200 to 250 ng DNA, 30,000 to 35,000 T cell genomes, went into each sorted-subset replicate PCR. Clones were sequenced by immunoSEQ multiplex PCR, and TCRdb holds only the in-frame ones, with some missing. This table holds some 2,100,000 clones, 90% to 97% found once. Study findings and constraints: Donor clonotype sharing was expected to depend on sequencing depth.

CD4+ cell separation produced CD45RA+ naive and CD45RA-negative memory subsets. Regarding this clone: Its antigen remains unknown.

This CDR3 has 10 residues. The rearrangement uses TRBV21-1 and TRBJ2-1; the table assigns TRBD2, which was not confirmed against the DNA. TRBV21-1 is designated a pseudogene. The specimen was naive CD4+ T cells sorted from blood. The subset: CD45RA+ positively selected. This clonotype originated in a man aged 18-30 years in good health. This CDR3 reads CANSPPEQFF. The CDR3 nucleotides are TGTGCCAACTCACCACCGGAGCAGTTCTTC.